This T cell receptor (beta chain) was obtained from a study of blood T cell repertoires in COVID-19. Study-wide background: The samples span acute and convalescent COVID-19 from the United States, Italy and Spain.

Symptom resolution, clearance, or two negative PCRs marked donors in Cohort 3 as recovered. In the source study's methods: Reference gene primer amplification yielded estimated nucleated cell counts. Data came from immunoSEQ multiplex PCR; TCRdb stores just in-frame clones and leaves some out. V, J and clone size derive from that table, while D and trimming were established from the DNA sequence. The sample holds almost 200,000 clones, 70% to 90% seen once. CDR3 size: 12 residues. V lost 5 bases to trimming and J lost 7 bases, with 7 bases between them. Germline V gene sequence: CDR1 SGHRS, CDR2 YFSETQ.

The clonotype originates from a woman aged 18-29 years who had recovered from COVID-19. The specimen was PBMCs or T cells enriched from blood (not recorded which). The genes are TRBV5-1 and TRBJ1-6; D is possibly TRBD1 (6 bases). The CDR3 nucleotides read TGCGCCAGCAGGGACAGAAATTCACCCCTCCACTTT. This translates into CASRDRNSPLHF. The full variable domain, completed using reference TRBV5-1 and TRBJ1-6, is KAGVTQTPRYLIKTRGQQVTLSCSPISGHRSVSWYQQTPGQGLQFLFEYFSETQRNKGNFPGRFSGRQFSNSRSEMNVSTLELGDSALYLCASRDRNSPLHFGNGTRLTVT.